A single T cell receptor (beta chain) is shown here with its context. Its antigen remains unknown. This entry belongs to a study of shared clonotypes between healthy human individuals. Study-wide findings and caveats: The study drew on few donors, limiting represented genetic and exposure-history diversity. Compared with memory subsets, naive subsets generally had larger estimated richness. The four-donor shared clonotypes exceeded non-shared clonotypes in generation probability, with non-shared ones scoring lower.

Method: immunoSEQ multiplex PCR; TCRdb's copy keeps in-frame clones and lacks some. The sample carries 800,000 to 1,200,000 clones, approximately 80% recorded once. V lost 7 bases, J lost 5 bases, and 12 bases lay in between. CDR1 SGHTA and CDR2 FQGNSA come from the germline V gene. The CDR3 is 13 residues long. This receptor was obtained from a young man in good health. Some clones in this sample may be carry-over from other donors' samples. The chain couples TRBV7-2 to TRBJ2-1; D is unresolved. The sample consisted of memory CD4+ T cells from PBMCs. The sample's subset: CD45RA-negative fraction. The CDR3 bases are TGTGCCAGCACCAGGACCCGAGACAATGAGCAGTTCTTC. This translates into CASTRTRDNEQFF.